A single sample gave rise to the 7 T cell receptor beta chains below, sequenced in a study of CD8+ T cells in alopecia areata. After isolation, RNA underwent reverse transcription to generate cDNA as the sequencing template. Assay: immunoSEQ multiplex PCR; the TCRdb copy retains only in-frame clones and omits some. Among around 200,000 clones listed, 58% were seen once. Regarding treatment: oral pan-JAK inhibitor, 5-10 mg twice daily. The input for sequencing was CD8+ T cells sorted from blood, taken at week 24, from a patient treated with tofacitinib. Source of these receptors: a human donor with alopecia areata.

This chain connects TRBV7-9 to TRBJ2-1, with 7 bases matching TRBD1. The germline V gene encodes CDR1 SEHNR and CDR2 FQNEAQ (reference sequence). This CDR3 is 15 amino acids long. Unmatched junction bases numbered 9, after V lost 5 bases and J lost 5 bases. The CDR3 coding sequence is TGTGCCAGCAGCCCCACGGCGGACAGGAACAATGAGCAGTTCTTC. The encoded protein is CASSPTADRNNEQFF. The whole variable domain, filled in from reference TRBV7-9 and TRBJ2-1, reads DTGVSQNPRHKITKRGQNVTFRCDPISEHNRLYWYRQTLGQGPEFLTYFQNEAQLEKSRLLSDRFSAERPKGSFSTLEIQRTEQGDSAMYLCASSPTADRNNEQFFGPGTRLTVL.

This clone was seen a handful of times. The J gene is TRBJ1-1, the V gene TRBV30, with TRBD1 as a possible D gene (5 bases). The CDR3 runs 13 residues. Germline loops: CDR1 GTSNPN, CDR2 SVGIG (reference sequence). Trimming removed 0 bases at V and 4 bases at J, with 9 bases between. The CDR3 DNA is TGTGCCTGGAGTGTAGGGGTCTTCACTGAAGCTTTCTTT. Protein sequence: CAWSVGVFTEAFF.

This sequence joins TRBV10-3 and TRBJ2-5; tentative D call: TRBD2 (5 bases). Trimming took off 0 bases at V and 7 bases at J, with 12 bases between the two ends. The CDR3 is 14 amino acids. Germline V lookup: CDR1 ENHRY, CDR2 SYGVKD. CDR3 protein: CAISESHGEWTQYF. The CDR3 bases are TGTGCCATCAGTGAGTCGCACGGGGAGTGGACCCAGTACTTC.

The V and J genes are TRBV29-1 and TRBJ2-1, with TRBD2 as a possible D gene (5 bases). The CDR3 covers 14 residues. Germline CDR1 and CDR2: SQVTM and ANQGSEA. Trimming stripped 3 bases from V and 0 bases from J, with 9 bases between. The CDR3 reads CSVEAGSSYNEQFF. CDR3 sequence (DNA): TGCAGCGTTGAGGCTGGGAGCTCCTACAATGAGCAGTTCTTC.

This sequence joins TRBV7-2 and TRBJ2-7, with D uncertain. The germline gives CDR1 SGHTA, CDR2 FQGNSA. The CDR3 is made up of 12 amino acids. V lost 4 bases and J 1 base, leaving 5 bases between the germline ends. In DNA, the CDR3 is TGTGCCAGCAGCTCCGAATCCTACGAGCAGTACTTC. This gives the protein CASSSESYEQYF. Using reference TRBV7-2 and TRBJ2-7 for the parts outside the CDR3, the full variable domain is GAGVSQSPSNKVTEKGKDVELRCDPISGHTALYWYRQSLGQGLEFLIYFQGNSAPDKSGLPSDRFSAERTGGSVSTLTIQRTQQEDSAVYLCASSSESYEQYFGPGTRLTVT.

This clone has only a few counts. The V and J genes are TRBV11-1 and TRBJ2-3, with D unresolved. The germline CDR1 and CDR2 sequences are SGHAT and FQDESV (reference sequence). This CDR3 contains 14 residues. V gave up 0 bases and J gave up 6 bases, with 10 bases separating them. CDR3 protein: CASSLADQRDTQYF. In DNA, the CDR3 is TGTGCCAGCAGCTTAGCGGACCAACGGGATACGCAGTATTTT.

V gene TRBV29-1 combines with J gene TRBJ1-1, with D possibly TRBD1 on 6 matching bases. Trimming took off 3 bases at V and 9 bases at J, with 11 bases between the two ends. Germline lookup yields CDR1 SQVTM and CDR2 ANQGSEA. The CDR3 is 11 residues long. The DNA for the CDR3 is TGCAGCGTTGATTGGCAGGGGCAAGCTTTCTTT. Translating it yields CSVDWQGQAFF.